This T cell receptor beta chain stems from a study of blood T cells in healthy people across ages. Study-wide context: Capturing about one barcoded beta molecule per two T cells was achieved by template switching.

This clonotype has just a few counts. Caucasian, healthy and from Russia, the donors were aged between about 6 and 90. Investigators took approximately 9.4 milliliters of peripheral blood from every donor. Per sample, no less than 5 micrograms of total RNA were extracted. A sample-barcoded 5' primer and a J-beta primer mix were used in a second PCR of roughly 6 to 11 cycles. TCRdb re-derived calls from the 5' RACE reads in MiXCR, one entry per CDR3 protein. The profile shows about 1.6 million distinct CDR3 sequences, roughly a third of them singletons. V shed 7 bases and J 4 bases; nucleotides not matched to a gene: 10. CDR1 and CDR2 (germline): SNHLY, FYNNEI. This CDR3 is 15 amino acids long.

Sequencing used blood. The rearrangement joins TRBV2 to TRBJ2-5; TRBD2 matches 9 bases. The clonotype originates from a young woman in good health. CDR3 bases: TGTGCCAGCAAGGCGGGAGGGCCGGGGAGAGAGACCCAGTACTTC. It encodes CASKAGGPGRETQYF.